This TCR beta chain was observed in a study of cytomegalovirus exposure and HLA in healthy donors. Across the whole study: The Caucasian-associated ancestry cluster contained 81% of the 398 genotyped donors.

CDR3 length: 11 residues. Germline CDR1 reads SQVTM; CDR2 reads ANQGSEA. V lost 5 bases, J lost 3 bases, and 8 bases lay in between. Points from the study as a whole: Most TCR beta V segments were productive about 87% or about 30% of the time in an earlier analysis.

Note on this clone: The antigen remains unidentified.

This PCR relied on a set of 60 Vbeta primers and 13 Jbeta primers. Profiling relied on immunoSEQ multiplex PCR, and the TCRdb table lists in-frame clones only, not all of them. The data hold about 120,000 clones, with 9.5% observed a single time. The chain couples TRBV29-1 to TRBJ2-7, with a possible D match to TRBD2 (5 bases). Sequenced material: PBMCs. The clonotype was recovered from a young man in good health and CMV-seronegative. CDR3 nucleotide sequence: TGCAGCGTTAACGAGGGCTACGAGCAGTACTTC. Its protein product is CSVNEGYEQYF.